This T cell receptor beta chain derives from a study of shared clonotypes between healthy human individuals. At the level of the study: Donor ages ranged 18 to 49 years: a couple of women, a few men.

The CDR3 totals 13 residues. Germline V gene data show CDR1 as ENHRY and CDR2 as SYGVKD. Data came from immunoSEQ multiplex PCR; TCRdb stores just in-frame clones and leaves some out. The table includes roughly 2.5 million clones, approximately 92% detected once. The specimen was naive CD4+ T cells sorted from blood. Regarding subset: CD45RA+ positively selected. The chain has TRBV10-3 and TRBJ2-5, with a possible D match to TRBD1 (6 bases). The J call may be incorrect, as the DNA end agrees better with TRBJ2-7. The sequence derives from a man younger than 35 in good health. The CDR3 spells CAISGPKGDEQYF. The CDR3 region has the DNA TGTGCCATCAGTGGTCCGAAGGGGGACGAGCAGTACTTC.